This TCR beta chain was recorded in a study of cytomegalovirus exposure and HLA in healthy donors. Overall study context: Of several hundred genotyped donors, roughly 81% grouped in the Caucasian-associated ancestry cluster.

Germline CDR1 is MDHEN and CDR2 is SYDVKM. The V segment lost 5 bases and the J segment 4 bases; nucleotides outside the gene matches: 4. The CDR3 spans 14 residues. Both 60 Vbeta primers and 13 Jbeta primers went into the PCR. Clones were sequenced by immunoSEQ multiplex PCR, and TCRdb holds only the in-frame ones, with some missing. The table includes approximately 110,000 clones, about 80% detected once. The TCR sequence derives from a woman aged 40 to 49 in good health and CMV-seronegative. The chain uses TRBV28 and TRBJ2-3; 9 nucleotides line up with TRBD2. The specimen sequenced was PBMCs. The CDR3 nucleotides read TGTGCCAGCAGTCTAGCGGGGAGCGCAGATACGCAGTATTTT. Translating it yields CASSLAGSADTQYF.